This T cell receptor beta chain comes out of a study of monozygotic twins with inflammatory bowel disease. Input per TCR library consisted of around 4,000 ng of total RNA. Template switching added UMIs carrying a 6-nucleotide sample barcode. TCRdb re-called the 5' RACE reads and catalogs CDR3 proteins one per entry, DNA excluded. In total, the table holds around 150,000 distinct CDR3 sequences. Each donor gave 2.5 to 3 ml of peripheral blood. This CDR3 has 17 amino acids. Germline values: CDR1 SGHRS, CDR2 YFSETQ. Source material: blood. This TCR derives from a human donor with ulcerative colitis or Crohn's disease, or a healthy co-twin of an affected twin (not recorded which). V usage is TRBV5-1 and J usage is TRBJ2-2; the D gene TCRdb calls, TRBD2, cannot be checked with no DNA. The CDR3 sequence is CASSTTAGLAGTGELFF.